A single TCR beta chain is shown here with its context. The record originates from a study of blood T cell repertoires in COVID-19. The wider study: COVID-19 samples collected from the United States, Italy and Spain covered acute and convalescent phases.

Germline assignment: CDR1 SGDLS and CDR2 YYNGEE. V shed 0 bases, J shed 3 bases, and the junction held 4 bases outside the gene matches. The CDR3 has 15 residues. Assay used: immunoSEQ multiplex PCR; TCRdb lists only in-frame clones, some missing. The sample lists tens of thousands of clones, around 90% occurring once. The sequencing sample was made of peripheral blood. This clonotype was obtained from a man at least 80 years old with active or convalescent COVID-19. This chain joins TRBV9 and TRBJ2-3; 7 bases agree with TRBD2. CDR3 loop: CASSVVGGSTDTQYF. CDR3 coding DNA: TGTGCCAGCAGCGTAGTTGGCGGGAGTACAGATACGCAGTATTTT.